These T cell receptor beta chains were read from a single sample in a study of cytomegalovirus exposure and HLA in healthy donors. Sequencing was performed with immunoSEQ multiplex PCR; in TCRdb, only in-frame clones are kept and a portion is missing. The profile covers approximately 150,000 clones, with roughly 78% appearing a single time and approximately 13% taken by the ten largest. The source material was PBMCs. These receptor sequences come from a woman aged 45 to 65 in good health and CMV-seropositive. The CDR3 runs from the conserved cysteine through the conserved F or W. D genes are given only for firm matches. Part of the rows lack a size; the others show once, few, many or a class for expanded clones.

TRBV10-2	-	TRBD2	TRBJ2-2	CASGVWGGRNTGELFF	TGCGCCAGCGGAGTGTGGGGGGGTCGTAACACCGGGGAGCTGTTTTTT
TRBV7-8	-	TRBD1	TRBJ1-4	CASSLEGAITNEKLFF	TGTGCCAGCAGCTTAGAGGGGGCCATAACTAATGAAAAACTGTTTTTT
TRBV9	-	TRBD2	TRBJ2-1	CASSVASGGNEQFF	TGTGCCAGCAGCGTAGCAAGCGGGGGCAATGAGCAGTTCTTC
TRBV6-4	-	-	TRBJ2-5	CASSVYSQETQYF	TGTGCCAGCAGCGTCTACTCGCAAGAGACCCAGTACTTC
TRBV7-3	-	-	TRBJ1-3	CASSLIAGEGNTIYF	TGTGCCAGCAGCTTAATCGCAGGGGAGGGAAACACCATATATTTT
TRBV2	-	-	TRBJ2-7	CASSPGLLTVYEQYF	TGTGCCAGCAGCCCGGGACTCCTGACGGTCTACGAGCAGTACTTC
TRBV30	few	-	TRBJ1-1	CAWRNYRETEAFF	TGTGCCTGGAGGAATTACAGGGAAACTGAAGCTTTCTTT
TRBV6-6	-	TRBD1	TRBJ2-7	CASSWDSSYEQYF	TGTGCCAGCAGCTGGGACAGCTCCTACGAGCAGTACTTC
TRBV5-6	-	TRBD1	TRBJ2-5	CASSPRDRAHGAQYF	TGTGCCAGCAGCCCACGGGACAGGGCCCATGGGGCCCAGTACTTC
TRBV6-5	-	TRBD1	TRBJ1-5	CASSYSGQGNQPQHF	TGTGCCAGCAGTTACTCGGGACAGGGCAATCAGCCCCAGCATTTT
TRBV6-6	once	TRBD2	TRBJ2-7	CASTRGLAGYEQYF	TGTGCCAGCACCCGAGGACTAGCAGGCTACGAGCAGTACTTC
TRBV5-5	-	-	TRBJ1-5	CASSLAGGGNQPQHF	TGTGCCAGCAGCTTGGCGGGCGGGGGTAATCAGCCCCAGCATTTT
TRBV5-5	-	TRBD1	TRBJ2-7	CASSWGGQGYGEQYF	TGTGCCAGCAGCTGGGGGGGACAGGGGTACGGCGAGCAGTACTTC
TRBV30	-	-	TRBJ2-6	CAWSAWRGRAGANVLTF	TGTGCCTGGAGTGCATGGAGGGGCAGGGCTGGGGCCAACGTCCTGACTTTC
TRBV5-1	-	TRBD1	TRBJ2-7	CASSSELGSLQGLDEQYF	TGCGCCAGCAGCTCCGAACTTGGATCGCTACAGGGGCTCGACGAGCAGTACTTC
TRBV5-1	-	-	TRBJ1-1	CASRMDRGDTEAFF	TGCGCCAGCAGGATGGATCGGGGGGACACTGAAGCTTTCTTT
TRBV11-2	-	TRBD1	TRBJ2-7	CASSFGTDAYEQYF	TGTGCCAGCAGCTTCGGGACAGATGCCTACGAGCAGTACTTC
TRBV6-1	-	-	TRBJ1-4	CASRSLFGGEKLFF	TGTGCCAGCAGATCCCTTTTCGGAGGGGAAAAACTGTTTTTT
TRBV5-1	-	-	TRBJ1-2	CASSLELVRGNGYTF	TGCGCCAGCAGCTTGGAACTGGTTAGGGGAAATGGCTACACCTTC
TRBV6-1	-	-	TRBJ2-5	CASSERARGETQYF	TGTGCCAGCAGTGAAAGGGCCAGGGGAGAGACCCAGTACTTC
TRBV7-3	-	-	TRBJ2-3	CASSLTRPPDTQYF	TGTGCCAGCAGCTTAACGAGGCCCCCAGATACGCAGTATTTT
TRBV2	-	TRBD1	TRBJ2-2	CASTSRTGWSTGELFF	TGTGCCAGCACTTCGAGGACAGGGTGGTCTACCGGGGAGCTGTTTTTT
TRBV4-1	-	TRBD1	TRBJ2-4	CASSQGDRVGNIQYF	TGCGCCAGCAGCCAAGGGGACAGGGTCGGGAACATTCAGTACTTC
TRBV19	-	-	TRBJ1-5	CASSIGQGNQPQHF	TGTGCCAGTAGTATAGGTCAGGGCAATCAGCCCCAGCATTTT
TRBV19	-	-	TRBJ1-2	CASSPTGQMNLRRDGYTF	TGTGCCAGTAGTCCGACCGGACAGATGAACTTACGAAGGGATGGCTACACCTTC
TRBV19	-	-	TRBJ1-1	CASSIETGSLAVTEAFF	TGTGCCAGTAGTATAGAAACAGGGTCCCTGGCAGTCACTGAAGCTTTCTTT
TRBV19	few	-	TRBJ1-1	CASLQGYNTEAFF	TGTGCCAGTTTACAGGGATACAACACTGAAGCTTTCTTT
TRBV30	-	-	TRBJ1-1	CAWSQQSGHLNTEAFF	TGTGCCTGGAGTCAACAATCCGGACACCTGAACACTGAAGCTTTCTTT
TRBV29-1	-	-	TRBJ1-1	CSGGGGLGTEAFF	TGCAGCGGGGGGGGAGGGTTGGGGACTGAAGCTTTCTTT
TRBV4-1	-	TRBD2	TRBJ2-1	CASSQQRLAGLNEQFF	TGCGCCAGCAGCCAGCAAAGACTAGCGGGACTTAATGAGCAGTTCTTC
TRBV6-5	once	-	TRBJ1-1	CASSYSSEGVNTEAFF	TGTGCCAGCAGTTATAGTTCTGAGGGGGTGAACACTGAAGCTTTCTTT
TRBV19	-	-	TRBJ2-7	CASSIDPRSSYEQYF	TGTGCCAGTAGTATCGACCCGAGGAGCTCCTACGAGCAGTACTTC
TRBV5-1	-	-	TRBJ2-5	CASTGVSGRETQYF	TGCGCCAGCACCGGGGTGTCGGGTAGGGAGACCCAGTACTTC
TRBV30	few	-	TRBJ2-7	CAWSAYTLYEQYF	TGTGCCTGGAGTGCTTACACCCTCTACGAGCAGTACTTC
TRBV9	-	TRBD1	TRBJ1-1	CASSVEPGGLNTEAFF	TGTGCCAGCAGCGTAGAACCAGGGGGCCTGAACACTGAAGCTTTCTTT
TRBV11-2	few	TRBD2	TRBJ2-4	CASSSPPSGGPKNIQYF	TGTGCCAGCAGCTCCCCCCCTAGCGGGGGGCCCAAAAACATTCAGTACTTC
TRBV5-6	-	TRBD1	TRBJ2-6	CASSLTGGGANVLTF	TGTGCCAGCAGCTTGACAGGGGGTGGGGCCAACGTCCTGACTTTC
TRBV11-1	-	-	TRBJ2-2	CASSLEEGTGELFF	TGTGCCAGCAGCTTAGAAGAGGGAACCGGGGAGCTGTTTTTT
TRBV5-6	-	TRBD1	TRBJ1-4	CASSLDPGGVTNEKLFF	TGTGCCAGCAGCTTGGACCCAGGGGGCGTAACTAATGAAAAACTGTTTTTT
TRBV6-1	-	TRBD1	TRBJ2-7	CASKGALTSEQYF	TGTGCCAGCAAGGGGGCCCTGACCTCCGAGCAGTACTTC
TRBV18	-	TRBD1	TRBJ2-7	CASSSAYRDRGEQYF	TGTGCCAGCTCATCCGCGTACCGGGACAGAGGCGAGCAGTACTTC
TRBV7-2	-	-	TRBJ2-3	CASSLKRGDTQYF	TGTGCCAGCAGCTTAAAACGAGGGGATACGCAGTATTTT
TRBV5-6	few	TRBD1	TRBJ1-1	CASSLQGVRNTEAFF	TGTGCCAGCAGCCTCCAGGGGGTCAGGAACACTGAAGCTTTCTTT
TRBV5-1	-	-	TRBJ2-6	CASSFVLSGANVLTF	TGCGCCAGCAGCTTCGTCCTCTCTGGGGCCAACGTCCTGACTTTC
TRBV6-1	-	TRBD1	TRBJ1-5	CASSEGQVPQPQHF	TGTGCCAGCAGTGAGGGACAGGTCCCCCAGCCCCAGCATTTT
TRBV29-1	-	-	TRBJ1-4	CSVSRGLATNEKLFF	TGCAGCGTTTCCAGGGGCCTAGCAACTAATGAAAAACTGTTTTTT
TRBV9	-	TRBD1	TRBJ2-7	CASSVGDSSYEQYF	TGTGCCAGCAGCGTCGGGGACAGCTCCTACGAGCAGTACTTC
TRBV18	few	TRBD1	TRBJ1-1	CASSPPGRGLNTEAFF	TGTGCCAGCTCACCCCCCGGCAGGGGGCTGAACACTGAAGCTTTCTTT
TRBV18	-	-	TRBJ1-1	CASSLTGANTEAFF	TGTGCCAGCTCACTGACCGGAGCAAACACTGAAGCTTTCTTT
TRBV5-1	-	-	TRBJ1-2	CASSPNLDYGYTF	TGCGCCAGCAGCCCGAACTTGGACTATGGCTACACCTTC
TRBV2	once	TRBD1	TRBJ2-1	CASSGTTGVLFF	TGTGCCAGCAGTGGGACGACAGGGGTGTTGTTCTTC
TRBV21-1	-	-	TRBJ1-2	CASSPRQGNYGYTF	TGTGCCAGCAGCCCGCGACAGGGCAACTATGGCTACACCTTC
TRBV6-5	-	TRBD1	TRBJ1-1	CASRRPGQAYTEAFF	TGTGCCAGCAGACGTCCGGGACAGGCCTACACTGAAGCTTTCTTT
TRBV5-4	-	TRBD1	TRBJ1-2	CASSPRTFGQESGGYTF	TGTGCCAGCAGCCCCAGAACCTTTGGACAGGAGAGTGGCGGCTACACCTTC